This T cell receptor beta chain was identified in a study of OX40 agonist ivuxolimab in advanced cancers. About the research overall: While on treatment, patients had intravenous ivuxolimab at 0.01 to 10 mg/kg every 2 weeks.

General observations from the study: At doses 0.1 to 3.0 mg/kg, CD4+ and CD8+ clones expanded.

The CDR3 spans 11 residues. V lost 4 bases and J lost 6, with 7 bases in between. The germline V gene encodes CDR1 SGHVS and CDR2 FNYEAQ. Libraries were prepared by immunoSEQ multiplex PCR; TCRdb keeps only in-frame clonotypes and omits some of them. The repertoire has about 73,000 clones, 75% to 95% of them found once; the top ten carry approximately 0.49%. In the case of this clone: Its antigen is unidentified.

This TCR was sampled from an adult with an advanced solid tumor such as melanoma, head and neck, liver or kidney cancer. The rearrangement joins TRBV7-6 to TRBJ2-7; D gene ambiguous. Sequencing was performed on CD4+ or CD8+ T cells sorted from blood, taken in a trial of the OX40 agonist ivuxolimab. The CDR3 nucleotides read TGTGCCAGCAGCTCACGTGGCGAGCAGTACTTC. Protein: CASSSRGEQYF.